The 16 T cell receptor beta chains below come from one sample, sequenced in a study of blood T cell repertoires in COVID-19. Repertoires were generated with immunoSEQ multiplex PCR, while TCRdb's copy carries only in-frame clones and drops some. This sample has approximately 97,000 clones, with about 86% found just once. Sequenced input: peripheral blood. The receptors stem from a woman older than 75 with acute or convalescent COVID-19.

The V call is TRBV5-4, the J call TRBJ1-1; 9 positions match TRBD1. V lost 5 bases to trimming and J lost 2 bases; unmatched junction nucleotides: 10. Germline CDR1 is SGHNT and CDR2 is YYREEE (reference sequence). The CDR3 has 16 residues. The CDR3 nucleotides read TGTGCCAGCAGACCCGACAGGGGGACATTAAACACTGAAGCTTTCTTT. Its protein is CASRPDRGTLNTEAFF.

The chain joins TRBV18 to TRBJ1-2, with TRBD1 matching 8 bases. The trim removed 3 bases at V and 4 bases at J, leaving 1 base unmatched. The CDR3 covers 13 residues. Germline CDR1 and CDR2: KGHSH and LQKENI. Written as DNA, the CDR3 is TGTGCCAGCTCACCTACAGGGGGCTATGGCTACACCTTC. Its protein is CASSPTGGYGYTF. Drawing the rest from reference TRBV18 and TRBJ1-2, the complete variable domain is NAGVMQNPRHLVRRRGQEARLRCSPMKGHSHVYWYRQLPEEGLKFMVYLQKENIIDESGMPKERFSAEFPKEGPSILRIQQVVRGDSAAYFCASSPTGGYGYTFGSGTRLTVV.

The sample holds one count of this clone. This sequence joins TRBV28 and TRBJ1-1; perhaps TRBD1 as D (6 bases). The CDR3 contains 13 residues. Trimming left V 7 bases short and J 4 bases short, with 13 bases between. The germline V gene has CDR1 MDHEN and CDR2 SYDVKM. CDR3 sequence reads: CASTAGRGTEAFF. CDR3 DNA sequence: TGTGCCAGCACGGCGGGCAGGGGCACTGAAGCTTTCTTT. Looking up the rest from reference TRBV28 and TRBJ1-1 gives the full variable domain: DVKVTQSSRYLVKRTGEKVFLECVQDMDHENMFWYRQDPGLGLRLIYFSYDVKMKEKGDIPEGYSVSREKKERFSLILESASTNQTSMYLCASTAGRGTEAFFGQGTRLTVV.

V is TRBV10-1 and J is TRBJ1-5; the D is unclear. CDR3 size: 14 residues. The V gene's germline CDR1 is WNHNN and CDR2 SYGVQD (reference sequence). Trimming stripped 2 bases from V and 6 bases from J, with 11 bases between. The CDR3 reads CASSEPTVSQPQHF. The DNA for the CDR3 is TGCGCCAGCAGTGAGCCCACGGTTTCTCAGCCCCAGCATTTT.

The chain employs TRBV10-3 and TRBJ1-5; no definite D call. V lost 0 bases and J lost 9, with 15 bases in between. This CDR3 is 15 amino acids long. CDR1 is ENHRY and CDR2 is SYGVKD in the germline V gene. CDR3: CAISESVAVGGPQHF. In DNA, the CDR3 is TGTGCCATCAGTGAGTCGGTGGCAGTGGGAGGGCCCCAGCATTTT.

The chain has TRBV19 and TRBJ1-5, with D uncertain. Germline V gives CDR1 LNHDA, CDR2 SQIVND (reference sequence). V shed 2 bases and J shed 6 bases, with 20 bases lying between them. This CDR3 contains 17 residues. In DNA form, the CDR3 reads TGTGCCAGTAGTATAAGCAGGCCCCGAGGGTATGGTCAGCCCCAGCATTTT. It yields the protein CASSISRPRGYGQPQHF. Supplemented by reference TRBV19 and TRBJ1-5, the full variable domain reads DGGITQSPKYLFRKEGQNVTLSCEQNLNHDAMYWYRQDPGQGLRLIYYSQIVNDFQKGDIAEGYSVSREKKESFPLTVTSAQKNPTAFYLCASSISRPRGYGQPQHFGDGTRLSIL.

V and J are TRBV7-9 and TRBJ1-2, with D possibly TRBD1 on 6 matching bases. Germline V CDR1 and CDR2: SEHNR, FQNEAQ (reference sequence). The CDR3 sequence is 15 residues long. Trimming stripped 5 bases from V and 4 bases from J, with 17 bases between. The CDR3 DNA reads as TGTGCCAGCAGCCAGGGGCCGGGACGGATCTATGGCTACACCTTC. Its protein is CASSQGPGRIYGYTF.

In its sample, this clone was seen a few times. The CDR3 DNA follows: TGTGCCAGCAGCACAGTGGACAGCCTTAATGAAAAACTGTTTTTT. It encodes CASSTVDSLNEKLFF. The chain carries TRBV5-6 and TRBJ1-4; TRBD1 is a possible D gene (6 bases). The ends were cut back, 4 bases at V and 4 bases at J, with 14 bases in the middle. This CDR3 contains 15 residues. Germline loops: CDR1 SGHDT, CDR2 YYEEEE.

Details on this clone: Germline is not matched at one junction end, which may reflect a read error. The chain recombines TRBV18 with TRBJ2-4; weak D call: TRBD2 (6 bases). This CDR3 comprises 16 residues. Germline assignment: CDR1 KGHSH and CDR2 LQKENI. CDR3 nucleotide sequence: TGTGCCAGCTCACCACCGGAGGGATTAGCCAAAAACATTCAGTACTTT. This translates into CASSPPEGLAKNIQYF.

CDR3 sequence reads: CASSLFQGAEETQYF. CDR3 sequence (DNA): TGTGCCAGCTCACTTTTTCAGGGCGCTGAAGAGACCCAGTACTTC. The chain joins TRBV18 to TRBJ2-5; maybe TRBD1 (5 bases). V was pared by 4 bases and J by 3 bases, with 15 bases between. Germline V gene data show CDR1 as KGHSH and CDR2 as LQKENI. This CDR3 has 15 amino acids.

V is TRBV30 and J is TRBJ1-1; tentative D call: TRBD1 (6 bases). The V end lost 5 bases, the J end lost 4 bases, and 14 bases lay between the germline ends. The CDR3 is made up of 13 amino acids. Germline-derived CDR1 and CDR2 are GTSNPN and SVGIG (reference sequence). CDR3 DNA sequence: TGTGCCTGGGACCGCCAGGGGACCACTGAAGCTTTCTTT. It is translated as CAWDRQGTTEAFF.

The V and J genes are TRBV7-9 and TRBJ1-1; TRBD1 matches 8 bases. The CDR3 is 14 residues long. The trim removed 3 bases at V and 2 bases at J, leaving 2 bases unmatched. CDR1 and CDR2 from the germline V gene are SEHNR and FQNEAQ (reference sequence). The CDR3 is CASSFGTGNTEAFF. CDR3 DNA: TGTGCCAGCAGCTTCGGGACAGGAAACACTGAAGCTTTCTTT.

This CDR3 reads CASSLRGPYEQYF. In DNA, the CDR3 is TGCGCCAGCAGCTTGAGAGGCCCCTACGAGCAGTACTTC. The chain has TRBV5-1 and TRBJ2-7; unclear D gene. V gave up 1 base and J gave up 2 bases, with 7 bases separating them. Germline CDR1 is SGHRS and CDR2 is YFSETQ. The CDR3 covers 13 residues.

This clone has a handful of counts. The chain couples TRBV7-6 to TRBJ2-5, with 12 bases identical to TRBD2. The germline CDR1 and CDR2 sequences are SGHVS and FNYEAQ. The CDR3 runs to 16 residues. V lost 4 bases to trimming and J lost 5 bases; unmatched junction nucleotides: 8. CDR3 in DNA: TGTGCCAGCAGCTCCTGGACTAGCGGGGATTTGGAGACCCAGTACTTC. Protein product: CASSSWTSGDLETQYF.

The chain links TRBV11-3 to TRBJ2-1, with 12 nucleotides matching TRBD2. The trim removed 4 bases at V and 5 bases at J, leaving 3 bases unmatched. The germline CDR1 and CDR2 sequences are SGHNT and YENEEA. The CDR3 covers 15 residues. The CDR3 DNA is TGTGCCAGCAGCTCTAGGACTAGCGGGAACAATGAGCAGTTCTTC. Translated: CASSSRTSGNNEQFF.

The chain uses TRBV5-1 and TRBJ2-7; D is perhaps TRBD1 (6 bases). Germline values: CDR1 SGHRS, CDR2 YFSETQ. Trimming stripped 0 bases from V and 2 bases from J, with 9 bases between. The CDR3 extends over 14 amino acids. The CDR3 loop is CASSLGQEPYEQYF. The CDR3 region has the DNA TGCGCCAGCAGCTTGGGACAGGAACCCTACGAGCAGTACTTC.